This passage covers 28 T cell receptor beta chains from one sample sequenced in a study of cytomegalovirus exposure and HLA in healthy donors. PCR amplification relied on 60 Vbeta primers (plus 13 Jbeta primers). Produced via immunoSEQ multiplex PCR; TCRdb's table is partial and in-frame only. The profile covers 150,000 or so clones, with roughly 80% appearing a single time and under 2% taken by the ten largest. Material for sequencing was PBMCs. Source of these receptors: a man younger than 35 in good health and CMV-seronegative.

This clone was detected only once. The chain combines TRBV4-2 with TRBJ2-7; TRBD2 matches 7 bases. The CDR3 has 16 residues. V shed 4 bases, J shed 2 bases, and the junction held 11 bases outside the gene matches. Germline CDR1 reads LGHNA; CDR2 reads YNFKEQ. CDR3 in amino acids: CASSPRFGRGAYEQYF. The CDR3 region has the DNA TGTGCCAGCAGCCCCCGATTCGGCCGGGGGGCCTACGAGCAGTACTTC.

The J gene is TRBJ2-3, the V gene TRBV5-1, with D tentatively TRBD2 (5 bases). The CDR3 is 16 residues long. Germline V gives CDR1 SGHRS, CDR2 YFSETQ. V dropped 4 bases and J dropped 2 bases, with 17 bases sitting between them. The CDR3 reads CASSLTPGVLTDTQYF. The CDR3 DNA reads TGCGCCAGCAGCCTGACCCCCGGGGTTCTCACAGATACGCAGTATTTT.

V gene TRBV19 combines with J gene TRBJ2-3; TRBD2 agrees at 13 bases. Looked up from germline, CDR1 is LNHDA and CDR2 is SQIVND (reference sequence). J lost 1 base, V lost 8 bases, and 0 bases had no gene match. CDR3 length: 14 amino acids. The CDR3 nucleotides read TGTGCCAGTGGACTAGCGGGGGGCACAGATACGCAGTATTTT. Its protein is CASGLAGGTDTQYF.

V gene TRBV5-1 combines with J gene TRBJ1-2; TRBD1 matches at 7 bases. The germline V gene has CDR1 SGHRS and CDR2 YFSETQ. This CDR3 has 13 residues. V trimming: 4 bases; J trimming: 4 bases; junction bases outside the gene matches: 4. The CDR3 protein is CASSPDRRYGYTF. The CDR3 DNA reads TGCGCCAGCAGCCCGGACAGGCGCTATGGCTACACCTTC.

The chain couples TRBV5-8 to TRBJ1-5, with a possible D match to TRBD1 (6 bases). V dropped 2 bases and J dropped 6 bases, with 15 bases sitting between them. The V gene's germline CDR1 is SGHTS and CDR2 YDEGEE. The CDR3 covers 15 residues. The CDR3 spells CASSFGTQLGQPQHF. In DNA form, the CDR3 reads TGTGCCAGCAGCTTCGGGACACAATTGGGTCAGCCCCAGCATTTT.

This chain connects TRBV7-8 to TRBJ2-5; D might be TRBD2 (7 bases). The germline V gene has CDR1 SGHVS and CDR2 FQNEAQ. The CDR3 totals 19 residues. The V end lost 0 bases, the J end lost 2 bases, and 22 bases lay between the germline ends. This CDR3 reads CASSLAWRGQTKRQETQYF. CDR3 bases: TGTGCCAGCAGCTTAGCTTGGCGGGGGCAAACCAAAAGACAAGAGACCCAGTACTTC.

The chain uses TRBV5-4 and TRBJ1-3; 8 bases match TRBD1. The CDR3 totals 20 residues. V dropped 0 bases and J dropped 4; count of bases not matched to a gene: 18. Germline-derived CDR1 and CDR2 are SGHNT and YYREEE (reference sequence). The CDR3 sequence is CASSLGGSSRRQGFGNTIYF. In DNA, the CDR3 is TGTGCCAGCAGCTTGGGTGGTTCCAGTAGGAGACAGGGGTTCGGAAACACCATATATTTT.

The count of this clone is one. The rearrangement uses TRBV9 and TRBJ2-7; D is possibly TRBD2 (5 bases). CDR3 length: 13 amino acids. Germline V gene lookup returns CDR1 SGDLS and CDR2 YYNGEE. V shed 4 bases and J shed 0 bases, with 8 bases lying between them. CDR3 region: CASSSDYSYEQYF. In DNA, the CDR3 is TGTGCCAGCAGCTCCGACTACTCCTACGAGCAGTACTTC.

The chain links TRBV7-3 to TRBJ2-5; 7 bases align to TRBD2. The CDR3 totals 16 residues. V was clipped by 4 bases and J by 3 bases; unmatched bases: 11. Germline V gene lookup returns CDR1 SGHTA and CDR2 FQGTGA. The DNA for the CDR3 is TGTGCCAGCAGCTCTTTGGGTCGGGGGGAAGAAGAGACCCAGTACTTC. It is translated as CASSSLGRGEEETQYF.

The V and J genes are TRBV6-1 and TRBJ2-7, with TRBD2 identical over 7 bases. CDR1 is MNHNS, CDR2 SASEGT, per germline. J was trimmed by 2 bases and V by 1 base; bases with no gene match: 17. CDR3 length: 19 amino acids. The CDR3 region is CASSEEPSGPEGWAYEQYF. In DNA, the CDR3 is TGTGCCAGCAGTGAAGAGCCTAGCGGTCCAGAGGGGTGGGCCTACGAGCAGTACTTC.

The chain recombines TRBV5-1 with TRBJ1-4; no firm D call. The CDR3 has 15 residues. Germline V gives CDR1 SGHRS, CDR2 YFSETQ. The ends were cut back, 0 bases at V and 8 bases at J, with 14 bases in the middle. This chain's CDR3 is CASSLASGRHEKLFF. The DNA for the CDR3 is TGCGCCAGCAGCTTGGCCTCGGGGAGGCACGAAAAACTGTTTTTT.

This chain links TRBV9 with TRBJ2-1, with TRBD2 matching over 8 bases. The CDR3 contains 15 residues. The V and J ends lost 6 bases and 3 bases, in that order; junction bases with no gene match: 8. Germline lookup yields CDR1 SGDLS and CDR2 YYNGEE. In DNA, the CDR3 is TGTGCCAGCACCTCCGCGGGGGGAGACTACAATGAGCAGTTCTTC. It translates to CASTSAGGDYNEQFF.

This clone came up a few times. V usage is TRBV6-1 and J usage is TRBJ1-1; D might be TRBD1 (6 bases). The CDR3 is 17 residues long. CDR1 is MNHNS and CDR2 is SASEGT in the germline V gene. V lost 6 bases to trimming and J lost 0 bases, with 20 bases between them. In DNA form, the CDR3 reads TGTGCCAGCAGCGAAACAGGGCCGATCAGTTTGAACACTGAAGCTTTCTTT. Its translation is CASSETGPISLNTEAFF.

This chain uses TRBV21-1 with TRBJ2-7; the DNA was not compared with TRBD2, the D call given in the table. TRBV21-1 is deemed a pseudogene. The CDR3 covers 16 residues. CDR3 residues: CASSKEAGGRSYEQYF. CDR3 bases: TGTGCCAGCAGCAAAGAAGCGGGAGGCCGCTCCTACGAGCAGTACTTC.

CDR3 residues: CASSYKETNTEAFF. As DNA, the CDR3 is TGTGCCAGCAGTTATAAGGAGACGAACACTGAAGCTTTCTTT. V usage is TRBV6-6 and J usage is TRBJ1-1, with D hard to call. V lost 3 bases, J lost 1 base, and 9 bases lay in between. Germline V CDR1 and CDR2: MNHNY, SVGAGI (reference sequence). The CDR3 extends over 14 amino acids.

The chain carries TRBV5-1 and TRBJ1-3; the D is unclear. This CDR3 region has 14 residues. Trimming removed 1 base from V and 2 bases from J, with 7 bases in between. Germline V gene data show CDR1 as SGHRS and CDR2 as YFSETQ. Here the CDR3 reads CASSLSAAGNTIYF. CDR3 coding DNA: TGCGCCAGCAGCTTGTCGGCGGCTGGAAACACCATATATTTT.

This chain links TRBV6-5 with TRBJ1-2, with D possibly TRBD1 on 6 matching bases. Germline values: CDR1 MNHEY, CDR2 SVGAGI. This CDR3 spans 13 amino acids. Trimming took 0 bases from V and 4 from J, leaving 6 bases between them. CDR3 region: CASSYSTGYGYTF. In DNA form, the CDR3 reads TGTGCCAGCAGTTACTCGACAGGCTATGGCTACACCTTC.

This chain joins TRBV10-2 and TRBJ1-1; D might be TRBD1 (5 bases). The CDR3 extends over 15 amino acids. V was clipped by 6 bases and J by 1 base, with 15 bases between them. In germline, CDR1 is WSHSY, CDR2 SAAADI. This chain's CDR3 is CASRGIPGGNTEAFF. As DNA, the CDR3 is TGCGCCAGCAGGGGGATTCCGGGGGGGAACACTGAAGCTTTCTTT.

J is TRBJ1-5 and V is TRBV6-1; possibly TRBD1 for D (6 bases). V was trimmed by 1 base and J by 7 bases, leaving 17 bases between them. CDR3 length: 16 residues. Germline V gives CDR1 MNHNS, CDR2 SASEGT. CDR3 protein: CASSEEGHALRQPQHF. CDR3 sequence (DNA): TGTGCCAGCAGTGAAGAGGGACATGCACTGCGGCAGCCCCAGCATTTT.

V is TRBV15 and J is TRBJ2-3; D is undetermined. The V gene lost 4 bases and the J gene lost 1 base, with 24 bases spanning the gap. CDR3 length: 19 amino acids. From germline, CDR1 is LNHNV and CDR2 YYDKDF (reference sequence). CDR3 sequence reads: CATSMGPNLRLPGTDTQYF. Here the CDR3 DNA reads TGTGCCACCAGCATGGGTCCAAACCTGCGACTTCCCGGCACAGATACGCAGTATTTT.

The DNA for the CDR3 is TGTGCCAGCAGGGGGGCAGGGAACACTGAAGCTTTCTTT. It codes for CASRGAGNTEAFF. V usage is TRBV7-9 and J usage is TRBJ1-1; TRBD1 is a possible D gene (6 bases). Trimming removed 6 bases from V and 1 base from J, with 9 bases in between. The CDR3 runs to 13 residues. CDR1 and CDR2 (germline): SEHNR, FQNEAQ (reference sequence).

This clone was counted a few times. The CDR3 DNA reads as TGCGCCAGCAGGTCTAGCGGGATGGGGACAGATACGCAGTATTTT. It translates to CASRSSGMGTDTQYF. V gene TRBV4-1 combines with J gene TRBJ2-3; 9 nucleotides match TRBD2. In germline, CDR1 is MGHRA, CDR2 YSYEKL. CDR3 length: 15 amino acids. Trimming at V came to 6 bases and at J to 3 bases, leaving 7 bases not matched to a gene.

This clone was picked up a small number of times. The CDR3 sequence: CASSNEGSNTEAFF. CDR3 nucleotides: TGCGCCAGCAGCAATGAAGGGAGCAACACTGAAGCTTTCTTT. The rearrangement links TRBV4-1 to TRBJ1-1; D gene uncertain. Germline loops: CDR1 MGHRA, CDR2 YSYEKL. The CDR3 length is 14 residues. V shed 5 bases and J shed 2 bases, with 12 bases lying between them.

This CDR3 is CASSGSGGETQYF. The CDR3 bases are TGTGCCAGCAGTGGGTCGGGAGGTGAGACCCAGTACTTC. This chain joins TRBV2 and TRBJ2-5; 7 positions match TRBD2. The CDR3 consists of 13 residues. Trimming took 4 bases from V and 5 from J; bases not matched to a gene: 4. Germline V gene data show CDR1 as SNHLY and CDR2 as FYNNEI. The whole variable domain, remainder taken from reference TRBV2 and TRBJ2-5, is EPEVTQTPSHQVTQMGQEVILRCVPISNHLYFYWYRQILGQKVEFLVSFYNNEISEKSEIFDDQFSVERPDGSNFTLKIRSTKLEDSAMYFCASSGSGGETQYFGPGTRLLVL.

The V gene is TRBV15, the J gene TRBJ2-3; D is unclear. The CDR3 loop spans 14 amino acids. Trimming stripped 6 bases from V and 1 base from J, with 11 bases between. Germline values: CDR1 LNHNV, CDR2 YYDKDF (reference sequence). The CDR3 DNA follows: TGTGCCACCAGAGCGCATGGCGGCACAGATACGCAGTATTTT. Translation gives CATRAHGGTDTQYF.

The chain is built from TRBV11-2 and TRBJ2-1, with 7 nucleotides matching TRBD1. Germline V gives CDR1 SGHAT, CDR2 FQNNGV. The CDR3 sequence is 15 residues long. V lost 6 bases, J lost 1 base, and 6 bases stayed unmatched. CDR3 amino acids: CASSTLRGSYNEQFF. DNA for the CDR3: TGTGCCAGCAGTACCCTCAGGGGGTCCTACAATGAGCAGTTCTTC.

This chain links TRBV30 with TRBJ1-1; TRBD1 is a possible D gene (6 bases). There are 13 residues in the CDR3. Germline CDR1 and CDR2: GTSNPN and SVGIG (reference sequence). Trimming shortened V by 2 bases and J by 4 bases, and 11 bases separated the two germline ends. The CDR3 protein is CAWSQQGGTEAFF. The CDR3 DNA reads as TGTGCCTGGAGTCAACAGGGTGGCACTGAAGCTTTCTTT.

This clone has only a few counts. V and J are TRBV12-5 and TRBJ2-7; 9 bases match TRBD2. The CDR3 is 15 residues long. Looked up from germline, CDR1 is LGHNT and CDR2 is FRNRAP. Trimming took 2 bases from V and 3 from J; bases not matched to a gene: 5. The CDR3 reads CASGLSSGSIYEQYF. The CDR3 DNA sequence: TGTGCTAGTGGTTTGAGTAGCGGGAGTATCTACGAGCAGTACTTC.